This T cell receptor (beta chain) is drawn from a study of blood T cell repertoires in COVID-19. Study-wide context: Acute-phase and convalescent COVID-19 samples originated in the United States, Italy and Spain.

Methods used by the authors: Nucleated cell counts were estimated from reference gene primer amplification. TCRdb's copy holds only in-frame clones and misses some; the assay was immunoSEQ multiplex PCR. V and J calls and clone size come straight from that table; D and trimming were deduced from the DNA. This sample has tens of thousands of clones, with approximately 83% found just once. Seattle patients were enrolled while actively infected and followed longitudinally. The sequenced material came from peripheral blood. This TCR came from a woman older than 75 with COVID-19, enrolled during active disease.

CDR3 sequence: CASSPGAALAYEQYF. The CDR3 bases are TGTGCCAGCAGCCCAGGGGCGGCCCTTGCGTACGAGCAGTACTTC. This chain connects TRBV7-2 to TRBJ2-7, with D perhaps TRBD1 (6 bases). The CDR3 contains 15 residues. The V end was cut by 5 bases, the J end by 4 bases, with 18 bases between. CDR1 and CDR2 (germline): SGHTA, FQGNSA.